Shown below are 18 T cell receptor beta chains from a single sample sequenced in a study of OX40 agonist ivuxolimab in advanced cancers. Clones were read by immunoSEQ multiplex PCR, and TCRdb kept only the in-frame ones, dropping some. Found here are roughly 68,000 clones, 85% to 90% of them singletons; the top ten hold roughly an eighth. The sample here was CD4+ or CD8+ T cells sorted from blood, taken in a trial of the OX40 agonist ivuxolimab. The receptors derive from an adult with an advanced solid tumor such as melanoma, head and neck, liver or kidney cancer.

This clone was detected only once. The J gene is TRBJ1-1, the V gene TRBV6-6; no reliable D call. Per germline, CDR1 MNHNY and CDR2 SVGAGI (reference sequence). Trimming shortened V by 2 bases and J by 0 bases, and 7 bases separated the two germline ends. This CDR3 region has 14 residues. The CDR3 coding sequence is TGTGCCAGCAGTTACGACGGCCTGAACACTGAAGCTTTCTTT. Amino acids: CASSYDGLNTEAFF.

The V and J genes are TRBV2 and TRBJ2-4; D may correspond to TRBD1 or TRBD2 (6 bases each). The germline V gene encodes CDR1 SNHLY and CDR2 FYNNEI. V dropped 10 bases and J dropped 0 bases, with 25 bases sitting between them. The CDR3 totals 18 residues. CDR3 bases: TGTGCCACCATAAAGGGAGGATTGGACAGTTTAGCCAAAAACATTCAGTACTTC. Its translation: CATIKGGLDSLAKNIQYF.

The V and J genes are TRBV6-5 and TRBJ2-1; 7 bases line up with TRBD1. Per germline, CDR1 MNHEY and CDR2 SVGAGI. This CDR3 comprises 15 residues. CDR3 sequence: CATLGGQSSYNEQFF. CDR3 DNA: TGTGCGACCCTAGGGGGACAGAGCTCCTACAATGAGCAGTTCTTC.

The chain has TRBV30 and TRBJ1-6, with D possibly matching TRBD1 (5 bases). CDR1 and CDR2 (germline): GTSNPN, SVGIG (reference sequence). The CDR3 sequence is 13 residues long. The V end lost 3 bases, the J end lost 6 bases, and 9 bases lay between the germline ends. CDR3 DNA: TGTGCCTGGAGAGAGACAGCTAATTCACCCCTCCACTTT. It is translated as CAWRETANSPLHF.

The chain links TRBV6-5 to TRBJ2-7, with 8 bases fitting TRBD2. This CDR3 contains 13 residues. CDR1 and CDR2 from the germline V gene are MNHEY and SVGAGI. V was clipped by 2 bases and J by 7 bases; unmatched bases: 4. The CDR3 loop is CASSYERGSEQYF. CDR3 DNA: TGTGCCAGCAGTTACGAGCGGGGGTCGGAGCAGTACTTC.

The chain carries TRBV6-4 and TRBJ2-7, with 10 positions matching TRBD1. V was clipped by 4 bases and J by 1 base; unmatched bases: 13. Germline CDR1 reads MRHNA; CDR2 reads SNTAGT. The CDR3 is 18 amino acids. CDR3 in amino acids: CASSGTQTGDRGSYEQYF. CDR3 nucleotide sequence: TGTGCCAGCAGTGGAACCCAAACTGGGGACAGGGGATCCTACGAGCAGTACTTC.

The genes are TRBV27 and TRBJ2-1, with TRBD2 matching 9 bases. V dropped 4 bases and J dropped 4; count of bases not matched to a gene: 8. This CDR3 is 16 amino acids long. Germline CDR1 MNHEY, CDR2 SMNVEV (reference sequence). The CDR3, as DNA: TGTGCCAGCAGTTCTTACAGCGGGGGGCCGTACAATGAGCAGTTCTTC. It codes for CASSSYSGGPYNEQFF.

V and J are TRBV19 and TRBJ1-5; no reliable D call. Germline values: CDR1 LNHDA, CDR2 SQIVND (reference sequence). There are 13 residues in the CDR3. Deletions cut 1 base from V and 2 bases from J, with 3 bases between. The CDR3 nucleotides read TGTGCCAGTAGTATAGTGCGCAATCAGCCCCAGCATTTT. It specifies CASSIVRNQPQHF.

The gene calls are TRBV12-5 and TRBJ2-1; D is ambiguous. The CDR3 totals 14 residues. In germline, CDR1 is LGHNT, CDR2 FRNRAP. Trimming stripped 1 base from V and 1 base from J, with 5 bases between. The CDR3 loop reads CASGLGPSYNEQFF. The DNA for the CDR3 is TGTGCTAGTGGTTTGGGGCCTTCCTACAATGAGCAGTTCTTC.

V gene TRBV16 combines with J gene TRBJ1-2, with no clear D. The V end was cut by 4 bases, the J end by 8 bases, with 14 bases between. The CDR3 length is 13 residues. Germline loops: CDR1 KGHSY, CDR2 FQNENV. The CDR3 reads CASSLGGSIGYTF. In DNA, the CDR3 is TGTGCCAGCAGCCTCGGAGGGTCTATCGGCTACACCTTC. The variable domain in full, with the rest retrieved from reference TRBV16 and TRBJ1-2, is GEEVAQTPKHLVRGEGQKAKLYCAPIKGHSYVFWYQQVLKNEFKFLISFQNENVFDETGMPKERFSAKCLPNSPCSLEIQATKLEDSAVYFCASSLGGSIGYTFGSGTRLTVV.

The V call is TRBV5-1, the J call TRBJ2-7; no clear D. The CDR3 has 13 amino acids. The V end was cut by 0 bases, the J end by 6 bases, with 10 bases between. Germline V lookup: CDR1 SGHRS, CDR2 YFSETQ. The CDR3 loop reads CASSLAGNGEQYF. The CDR3 DNA sequence: TGCGCCAGCAGCTTGGCGGGTAACGGCGAGCAGTACTTC.

This clone was seen only once. Here the CDR3 DNA reads TGTGCCAGCAGTCCCTGGGGACTAGACTACGAGCAGTACTTC. It is translated as CASSPWGLDYEQYF. The V call is TRBV27, the J call TRBJ2-7; 8 bases are shared with TRBD2. V was clipped by 5 bases and J by 3 bases; unmatched bases: 6. CDR1 is MNHEY and CDR2 is SMNVEV in the germline V gene (reference sequence). This CDR3 contains 14 residues.

This chain links TRBV7-9 with TRBJ1-2, with no clear D. The ends were cut back, 3 bases at V and 7 bases at J, with 15 bases in the middle. The germline V gene encodes CDR1 SEHNR and CDR2 FQNEAQ (reference sequence). The CDR3 covers 14 residues. The CDR3 DNA sequence: TGTGCCAGCAGCTTCGTCCCTCGGGTTTCTGGCTACACCTTC. It is translated as CASSFVPRVSGYTF.

The chain has TRBV7-7 and TRBJ2-2; 8 bases agree with TRBD1. With 5 bases clipped from V and 1 base from J, the junction kept 3 bases outside the gene matches. Germline loops: CDR1 SSHAT, CDR2 FNYEAQ (reference sequence). This CDR3 has 15 amino acids. CDR3 loop: CASSPGTGNTGELFF. Here the CDR3 DNA reads TGTGCCAGCAGCCCCGGGACAGGGAACACCGGGGAGCTGTTTTTT.

The chain links TRBV7-6 to TRBJ2-1; 8 bases line up with TRBD2. Germline V lookup: CDR1 SGHVS, CDR2 FNYEAQ. The CDR3 contains 15 residues. Germline trimming cut 4 bases from V and 4 bases from J; bases unmatched to any gene: 6. DNA of the CDR3: TGTGCCAGCAGCTATTTAGCGGGGTCATACAATGAGCAGTTCTTC. Its protein product is CASSYLAGSYNEQFF.

This clone came up once. The rearrangement uses TRBV6-5 and TRBJ1-2, with a possible D match to TRBD1 (6 bases). Germline loops: CDR1 MNHEY, CDR2 SVGAGI. CDR3 size: 15 residues. Deletions cut 5 bases from V and 1 base from J, with 14 bases between. CDR3 residues: CASSMWAGVNYGYTF. The CDR3 DNA is TGTGCCAGCAGTATGTGGGCAGGGGTTAACTATGGCTACACCTTC.

The chain is built from TRBV2 and TRBJ2-7; D not resolved. Between the trimmed V and J ends, which lost 2 bases and 2 bases, there was a span of 13 bases. The germline V gene encodes CDR1 SNHLY and CDR2 FYNNEI. This CDR3 is built from 15 residues. CDR3 in DNA: TGTGCCAGCAGTGAATCTCGGGCGCCAACCTACGAGCAGTACTTC. Protein sequence: CASSESRAPTYEQYF.

This clone was observed once. The chain uses TRBV11-2 and TRBJ1-6; D may be TRBD1 (6 bases). The germline CDR1 and CDR2 sequences are SGHAT and FQNNGV. This CDR3 contains 16 residues. The V end lost 3 bases, the J end lost 6 bases, and 15 bases lay between the germline ends. The CDR3 loop is CASSFDRIGSNSPLHF. Written as DNA, the CDR3 is TGTGCCAGCAGCTTTGACAGGATTGGGAGTAATTCACCCCTCCACTTT.